This T cell receptor beta chain came from a study of T-cell memory formation after mild COVID-19 (dated by TCRdb to about 2021). For the study in its entirety: TCR sequence clusters from the two donors were largely donor specific. In a couple of donors, T-cell clones that expanded and contracted after mild COVID-19 were followed by sequencing TCRalpha and TCRbeta repertoires longitudinally. Two young, previously healthy adult volunteers, one female and one male, were included in the cohort.

Study-level results and caveats: Some responding clones were found in pre-infection memory, which suggests that pre-existing cross-reactive memory T cells took part in the SARS-CoV-2 response. Contracting CD4+ clones were found mainly in CM and EM memory subsets, while CD8+ clones were enriched in EMRA. SARS-CoV-2 specificity of the second-wave clones peaking on day 37 was not confirmed. Clones contracting from day 15 to 85 had balanced CD4/CD8 phenotypes, while a second wave expanding from day 15 to 37 was biased towards CD4+. Only two mild cases were covered in the study, and larger cohorts including severe cases with pre-infection samples were considered necessary.

This clonotype was counted a few times. Its cognate antigen has yet to be identified. No qualities accompany the bases; no much larger clone lies one base away. CDR1 and CDR2 were assigned from the germline V gene as LGHNA and YSLEER. V and J are truncated by 2 bases and 1 base respectively, leaving an intervening sequence of 14 bases. The CDR3, cysteine through phenylalanine, is 16 amino acids long. Just the 48-base CDR3 DNA is kept, in frame starting at base 1. Sequenced on an Illumina NovaSeq 6000. cDNA libraries for TCRalpha and TCRbeta were prepared by 5'RACE using constant-segment primers, with sample barcodes and unique molecular identifiers added. RNA was extracted from every sample with Trizol reagent. The libraries were amplified in two PCR steps, and the second step added a second sample barcode and Illumina TruSeq adapters. Libraries were sequenced on an Illumina NovaSeq with 2 x 150 bp paired-end reads. Per the source publication's procedure: Reads were demultiplexed and collapsed into UMI-guided consensus sequences with migec v1.2.7. Using mixcr v2.1.11, UMI consensuses were aligned to TRA and TRB V and J templates and then assembled into clonotypes. A clonotype was counted as expanded or contracted only when both edgeR and NoisET called the clonotype significant, with the noise models trained on biological replicates. For edgeR calls, the cutoffs were a false discovery rate-adjusted p below 0.01 and a log2 fold-change threshold of 1. PCA with hierarchical clustering of max-normalized trajectories of the 1000 most abundant clonotypes was used as exploratory dynamics analysis. Separately sequenced CD4+ and CD8+ repertoires were used to assign a CD4 or CD8 phenotype to each responding clone. Using fastp trimming at Q25 and MiXCR clonotype assembly, TCRdb reanalyzed the public sequencing data and kept in-frame beta chains. Records with the same CDR3 protein are collapsed into one entry carrying the most frequent genes and DNA. These V and J calls rely on TCRdb rather than the paper's analysis. Counted in this sample were a few hundred thousand distinct CDR3 sequences; approximately 15% of them appeared once. Around 21% of the sample lies in the top ten.

Ficoll-Paque density gradient centrifugation was the method used to isolate PBMCs. The specimen was PBMCs or a T cell subset sorted from them (not recorded which). The sequence is built from TRBV4-3 and TRBJ1-1, with an unclear D gene assignment. This TCR was sampled from a man between 18 and 35 years old who had mild COVID-19 (a few samples of this study predate the infection). The sample titles of this study are shuffled in the database, so cell type and time point are left out; the donor was told from shared clones. The CDR3: CASSQMIPVTNTEAFF. The DNA is TGCGCCAGCAGCCAAATGATACCAGTGACGAACACTGAAGCTTTCTTT.